Listed below are T cell receptor beta chains from one sample, sequenced in a study of T-cell reconstitution after alpha-beta-depleted transplantation in children. TCRdb re-called the PCR reads with MiXCR, one entry per CDR3 protein. The sample carries about 540,000 distinct CDR3 sequences, around 27% recorded once. The sequencing used PBMCs, collected before TCRalphabeta/CD19-depleted stem cell transplant. Receptor source: a boy under three years old with Wiskott-Aldrich syndrome, due to receive a stem cell transplant. Both conserved end residues are part of each CDR3. The order of the fields is clone size, J gene, V gene, D gene, CDR3 protein, CDR3 DNA. D genes are given only for firm matches. Part of the rows lack a size; the others show once, few, many or a class for expanded clones.

>NA|TRBJ2-1|TRBV20-1|TRBD1
CSGKTTGTDEQFF
TGCAGTGGGAAAACGACAGGGACCGATGAGCAGTTCTTC
>few|TRBJ2-1|TRBV5-1|TRBD2
CASSGGTSGRSSYNEQFF
TGCGCCAGCAGCGGCGGGACTAGCGGGCGTAGCTCCTACAATGAGCAGTTCTTC
>few|TRBJ2-1|TRBV27|NA
CASSSLGDPYNEQFF
TGTGCCAGCAGTTCCCTAGGGGACCCCTACAATGAGCAGTTCTTC
>NA|TRBJ1-5|TRBV20-1|TRBD1
CSARDTRGRGQPQHF
TGCAGTGCTAGAGATACCAGGGGGAGAGGTCAGCCCCAGCATTTT
>NA|TRBJ2-7|TRBV20-1|TRBD2
CSAWTSDYEQYF
TGCAGTGCTTGGACTAGCGACTACGAGCAGTACTTC
>NA|TRBJ1-2|TRBV10-3|NA
CAIGQQVTLSNYGYTF
TGTGCCATTGGACAGCAAGTAACCCTTTCTAACTATGGCTACACCTTC
>NA|TRBJ2-1|TRBV29-1|TRBD1
CSADQGDGRHEQFF
TGCAGCGCTGATCAGGGGGATGGGAGACATGAGCAGTTCTTC
>few|TRBJ2-5|TRBV12-3/TRBV12-4|NA
CASSSTGSQETQYF
TGTGCCAGCAGTTCCACGGGTTCCCAAGAGACCCAGTACTTC
>NA|TRBJ1-1|TRBV5-1|NA
CASSWRWGTEAFF
TGCGCCAGCAGCTGGAGGTGGGGCACTGAAGCTTTCTTT
>few|TRBJ2-1|TRBV5-1|TRBD2
CATSPLRLAVEQFF
TGCGCCACATCTCCTTTGAGACTAGCGGTTGAGCAGTTCTTC
>NA|TRBJ1-2|TRBV4-1|NA
CASSGNYGYTF
TGCGCCAGCAGCGGTAACTATGGCTACACCTTC
>NA|TRBJ1-4|TRBV5-1|NA
CASSLAGWTSEKLFF
TGCGCCAGCAGCTTGGCCGGGTGGACGAGTGAAAAACTGTTTTTT
>NA|TRBJ2-4|TRBV16|NA
CASSQVKNIQYF
TGTGCCAGCAGCCAAGTCAAAAACATTCAGTACTTC
>many|TRBJ1-2|TRBV14|TRBD1
CASSPGQAYGYTF
TGTGCCAGCAGCCCCGGACAGGCTTATGGCTACACCTTC
>NA|TRBJ2-7|TRBV20-1|NA
CSAGPVGPGEQYF
TGCAGTGCAGGACCTGTGGGGCCCGGGGAGCAGTACTTC
>few|TRBJ1-2|TRBV4-1|TRBD1
CASSQADGWGTGVGYTF
TGCGCCAGCAGCCAAGCAGATGGATGGGGGACAGGGGTGGGCTACACCTTC
>few|TRBJ2-3|TRBV28|NA
CASSLLSTTHTQYF
TGTGCCAGCAGTTTACTGTCTACGACCCATACGCAGTATTTT
>few|TRBJ2-1|TRBV13|TRBD2
CASSLGLLAGDGGNEQFF
TGTGCCAGCAGCTTAGGCCTACTAGCGGGAGATGGGGGGAATGAGCAGTTCTTC
>NA|TRBJ2-1|TRBV6-1|TRBD1
CASSRDRGRNEQFF
TGTGCCAGCAGCCGGGACAGGGGTCGGAATGAGCAGTTCTTC
>NA|TRBJ2-1|TRBV12-3/TRBV12-4|NA
CASSLGHLRGVEFF
TGTGCCAGCAGTTTAGGCCACCTGCGGGGAGTGGAGTTCTTC
>NA|TRBJ2-1|TRBV20-1|NA
CSARDVSYNEQFF
TGCAGTGCTAGGGACGTCTCCTACAATGAGCAGTTCTTC